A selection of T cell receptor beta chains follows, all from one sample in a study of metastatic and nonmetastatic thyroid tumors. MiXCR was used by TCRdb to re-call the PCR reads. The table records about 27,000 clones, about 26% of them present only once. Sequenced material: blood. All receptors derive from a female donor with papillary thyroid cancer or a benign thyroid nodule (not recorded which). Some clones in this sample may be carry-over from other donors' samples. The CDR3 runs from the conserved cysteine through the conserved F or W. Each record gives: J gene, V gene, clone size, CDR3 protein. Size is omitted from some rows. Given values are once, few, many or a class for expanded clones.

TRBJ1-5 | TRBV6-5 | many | CASSYSTEDQPQHF
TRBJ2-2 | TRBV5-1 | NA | CASSLEVAVTGELFF
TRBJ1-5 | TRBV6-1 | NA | CASSVWGSNQPQHF
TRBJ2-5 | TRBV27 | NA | CASSDLQGLAGGRQETQYF
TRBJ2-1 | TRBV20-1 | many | CSARETSGTHPEQFF
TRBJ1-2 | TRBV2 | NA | CASSEGDGHTF
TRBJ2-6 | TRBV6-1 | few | CASSVEGSSGANVLIF
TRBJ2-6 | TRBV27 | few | CASNGEQGRAVANVLTF
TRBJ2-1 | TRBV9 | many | CASSALPNSNEQFF
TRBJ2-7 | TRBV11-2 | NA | CASSSRLAGKNYEQYF
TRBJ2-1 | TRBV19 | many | CASSIDPRGTSGSSDNEQFF
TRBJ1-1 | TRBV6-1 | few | CASSNRGKNTEAFF
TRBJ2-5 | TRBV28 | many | CASLGGKETQYF
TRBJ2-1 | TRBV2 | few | CATPPGVEEQFF
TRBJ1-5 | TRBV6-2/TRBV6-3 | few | CAITQAATRESKPQHF
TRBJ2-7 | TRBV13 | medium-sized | CASSERGQSSSYEQYF
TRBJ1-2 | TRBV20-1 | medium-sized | CSARDAANYGYTF
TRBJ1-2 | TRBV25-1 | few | CAISEGVAAGYTF
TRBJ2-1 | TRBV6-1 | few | CAARDLSNEQFF
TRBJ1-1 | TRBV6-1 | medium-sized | CASSERRSEAFF
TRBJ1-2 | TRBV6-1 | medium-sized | CASSRTTGGDYGYTF
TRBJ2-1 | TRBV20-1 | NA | CSAREASGQGAREQFF
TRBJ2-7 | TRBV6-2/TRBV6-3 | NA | CASSYQEPSKREQYF
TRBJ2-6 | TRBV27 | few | CASSLFKTGSNVLTF
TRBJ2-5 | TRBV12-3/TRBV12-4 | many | CASSFFVGGGGETQYF
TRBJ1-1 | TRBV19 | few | CASTLRQGTRTEAFF
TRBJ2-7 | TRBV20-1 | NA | CSARTDISYEQYF
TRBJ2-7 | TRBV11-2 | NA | CASSARQGAYEQYF
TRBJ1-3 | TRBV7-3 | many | CASSLDWGSGNTIYF
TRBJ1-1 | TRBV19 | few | CASTQGGNTEAFF
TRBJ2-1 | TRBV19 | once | CASTPSIRQWRYNEQFF
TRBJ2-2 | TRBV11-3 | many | CASSPTGPGELFF
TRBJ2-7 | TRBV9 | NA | CASSRGGSYEQYF
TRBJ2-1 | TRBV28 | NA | CASSLVPSSYNEQFF
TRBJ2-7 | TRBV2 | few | CASSEELADSYEQYF
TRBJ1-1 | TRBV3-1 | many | CASSQGRSGPRIQNTEAFF
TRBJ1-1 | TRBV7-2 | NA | CASSSYGKEAFF
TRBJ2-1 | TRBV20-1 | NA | CSARGGLALEDEQFF
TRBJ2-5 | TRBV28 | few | CASSLRGQETQYF
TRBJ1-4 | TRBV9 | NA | CASSVGTGFNEKLFF
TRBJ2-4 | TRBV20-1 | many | CSATDGLAKNIQYF
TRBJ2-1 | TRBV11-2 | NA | CASSLSSSNEQFF
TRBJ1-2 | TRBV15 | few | CATSRDQVGPANYGYTF
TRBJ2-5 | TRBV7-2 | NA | CASSSRTRHMYQETQYF
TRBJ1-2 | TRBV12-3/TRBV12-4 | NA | CASSTGQLGAWSCYTF
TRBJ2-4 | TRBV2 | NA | CATTPGLGNIQYF
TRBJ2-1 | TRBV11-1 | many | CASSKSRGRDFSDEQFF
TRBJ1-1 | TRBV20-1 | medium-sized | CSARGNRIEAFF
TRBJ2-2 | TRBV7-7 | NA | CASSSGEVDGELFF
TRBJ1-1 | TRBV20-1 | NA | CSARSSPEAFF
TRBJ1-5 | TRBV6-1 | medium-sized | CASSSAGWQPQHF